One and the same sample provided the 18 T cell receptor beta chains below, sequenced in a study of shared clonotypes between healthy human individuals. Generated by immunoSEQ multiplex PCR, the TCRdb table keeps only in-frame clones and is missing some. The sample lists about 2.4 million clones; 93% were seen once. The sample was naive CD4+ T cells from PBMCs. The subset denotes: CD45RA+ positively selected. These receptors were obtained from a man aged 18 to 30 in good health. Some clones in this sample may be carry-over from other donors' samples.

The rearrangement joins TRBV5-1 to TRBJ2-1; 9 bases align to TRBD2. The CDR3 runs to 14 residues. The germline V gene encodes CDR1 SGHRS and CDR2 YFSETQ. V lost 4 bases, J lost 9 bases, and 8 bases stayed unmatched. DNA of the CDR3: TGCGCCAGCAGCGGGGGTAGCGGGAGTTTTGAGCAGTTCTTC. Protein product: CASSGGSGSFEQFF.

V gene TRBV6-1 combines with J gene TRBJ1-4; tentatively, D is TRBD1 (6 bases). The length of the CDR3 is 14 residues. Trimming removed 1 base at V and 8 bases at J, with 11 bases between. CDR1 and CDR2 (germline): MNHNS, SASEGT. CDR3 sequence (DNA): TGTGCCAGCAGTGAAGTGGGGGCCATCGAAAAACTGTTTTTT. It encodes CASSEVGAIEKLFF.

This chain links TRBV2 with TRBJ1-5; maybe TRBD1 (6 bases). The germline V and J ends were trimmed by 4 bases and 6 bases, with 13 bases remaining between them. CDR1 is SNHLY, CDR2 FYNNEI, per germline. The CDR3 spans 14 residues. CDR3 amino acids: CASSALGAGQPQHF. In DNA, the CDR3 is TGTGCCAGCAGTGCATTGGGGGCAGGTCAGCCCCAGCATTTT.

This clone showed up just once. The chain employs TRBV6-1 and TRBJ2-1; 12 nucleotides line up with TRBD2. Germline V lookup: CDR1 MNHNS, CDR2 SASEGT. This CDR3 region has 17 residues. Trimming removed 4 bases from V and 4 bases from J; junction bases left unmatched: 8. This chain's CDR3 is CASSGLAGEMGYNEQFF. CDR3 bases: TGTGCCAGCAGTGGACTAGCGGGAGAGATGGGTTACAATGAGCAGTTCTTC.

The V call is TRBV6-1, the J call TRBJ1-1, with D possibly being TRBD1 (5 bases). Germline CDR1 reads MNHNS; CDR2 reads SASEGT. The CDR3 extends over 14 amino acids. The ends were cut back, 6 bases at V and 3 bases at J, with 14 bases in the middle. This CDR3 reads CASSPRWGDTEAFF. The CDR3 DNA sequence: TGTGCCAGCAGCCCAAGGTGGGGCGACACTGAAGCTTTCTTT.

The V gene is TRBV9, the J gene TRBJ1-2; TRBD1 matches at 9 bases. V lost 4 bases and J lost 0; bases outside the gene matches: 7. Germline V CDR1 and CDR2: SGDLS, YYNGEE. This CDR3 has 16 amino acids. The DNA of the CDR3 is TGTGCCAGCAGCAGACAGGGGGGCGTCTCTAACTATGGCTACACCTTC. This sequence encodes CASSRQGGVSNYGYTF. Full variable domain (rest looked up from reference TRBV9 and TRBJ1-2): DSGVTQTPKHLITATGQRVTLRCSPRSGDLSVYWYQQSLDQGLQFLIQYYNGEERAKGNILERFSAQQFPDLHSELNLSSLELGDSALYFCASSRQGGVSNYGYTFGSGTRLTVV.

The chain has TRBV2 and TRBJ1-2; D not resolved. Trimming stripped 4 bases from V and 6 bases from J, with 9 bases between. The CDR3 runs to 12 residues. CDR1 is SNHLY, CDR2 FYNNEI, per germline. CDR3 loop: CASSGGPNGYTF. CDR3 DNA sequence: TGTGCCAGCAGTGGTGGCCCTAATGGCTACACCTTC.

CDR3 nucleotides: TGTGCCAGCAGTGAAGTAGGGACTCGAGGGTATGGCTACACCTTC. Its translation is CASSEVGTRGYGYTF. This chain connects TRBV6-1 to TRBJ1-2; a weak D match, TRBD1 (5 bases). V lost 1 base, J lost 5 bases, and 14 bases lay in between. The germline V gene encodes CDR1 MNHNS and CDR2 SASEGT. The CDR3 loop spans 15 amino acids.

CDR3 DNA: TGCGCCAGCAGCATAAGACGGAACGAAGAGACCCAGTACTTC. Amino acid sequence: CASSIRRNEETQYF. The chain is built from TRBV4-1 and TRBJ2-5; D is unresolved. V lost 5 bases and J lost 3, with 13 bases in between. Per germline, CDR1 MGHRA and CDR2 YSYEKL. The CDR3 consists of 14 residues.

The chain has TRBV5-1 and TRBJ2-4; the D call may be TRBD1 or TRBD2 (5 bases each). Germline loops: CDR1 SGHRS, CDR2 YFSETQ. V lost 4 bases and J 2 bases, leaving 19 bases between the germline ends. The CDR3 sequence is 17 residues long. The CDR3 spells CASSPGRLGETKNIQYF. The CDR3 nucleotides read TGCGCCAGCAGCCCGGGCCGCTTGGGGGAAACCAAAAACATTCAGTACTTC.

On this clone itself: The sample has other DNA sequences that encode this CDR3 too. V is TRBV28 and J is TRBJ2-7; TRBD1 is a possible D gene (5 bases). The CDR3 is 14 amino acids. The V gene's germline CDR1 is MDHEN and CDR2 SYDVKM. With 2 bases removed from V and 0 bases from J, the gap between germline ends came to 8 bases. In DNA, the CDR3 is TGTGCCAGCAGTTTACAGGGCAGCTCCTACGAGCAGTACTTC. Its translation: CASSLQGSSYEQYF.

This clone was detected a few times. The chain is built from TRBV19 and TRBJ1-5; tentatively, D is TRBD1 (6 bases). Trimming cost V 6 bases and J 0 bases, with 12 bases left between them. CDR1 LNHDA and CDR2 SQIVND come from the germline V gene (reference sequence). This CDR3 is built from 15 residues. The CDR3 DNA sequence: TGTGCCAGTAGACAACGACAGGTTAGCAATCAGCCCCAGCATTTT. It translates to CASRQRQVSNQPQHF.

This CDR3 reads CASSQVARGGEKLFF. CDR3 coding DNA: TGCGCCAGCAGCCAAGTGGCGAGGGGAGGTGAAAAACTGTTTTTT. V is TRBV4-1 and J is TRBJ1-4; D is perhaps TRBD1 (5 bases). Between the trimmed V and J ends, which lost 1 base and 7 bases, there was a span of 13 bases. Germline CDR1 reads MGHRA; CDR2 reads YSYEKL. CDR3 length: 15 amino acids.

The CDR3 is CASRMGLGYEQYF. CDR3 nucleotides: TGTGCCAGCAGGATGGGACTAGGCTACGAGCAGTACTTC. The gene calls are TRBV7-9 and TRBJ2-5, with 8 nucleotides matching TRBD2. The last part of the DNA fits TRBJ2-7 better; the J call may be wrong. The CDR3 is 13 amino acids. The germline gives CDR1 SEHNR, CDR2 FQNEAQ (reference sequence).

V and J are TRBV7-2 and TRBJ2-7, with D possibly TRBD2 on 5 matching bases. Germline V gene lookup returns CDR1 SGHTA and CDR2 FQGNSA. V was trimmed by 5 bases and J by 5 bases, leaving 19 bases between them. This CDR3 is built from 15 residues. CDR3: CASSALALGRHEQYF. CDR3 DNA: TGTGCCAGCAGCGCCCTCGCACTAGGGCGCCACGAGCAGTACTTC.

The chain is built from TRBV9 and TRBJ1-3, with D tentatively TRBD1 (6 bases). Germline CDR1 and CDR2: SGDLS and YYNGEE. Trimming removed 3 bases at V and 0 bases at J, with 16 bases between. The length of the CDR3 is 17 residues. This chain's CDR3 is CASSAQVGGLSGNTIYF. Written as DNA, the CDR3 is TGTGCCAGCAGCGCCCAGGTAGGGGGACTCTCTGGAAACACCATATATTTT.

The J gene is TRBJ1-1, the V gene TRBV4-3; D gene uncertain. V lost 0 bases and J lost 1, with 9 bases in between. CDR3 size: 15 residues. The germline CDR1 and CDR2 sequences are LGHNA and YSLEER. CDR3 residues: CASSQDDFGNTEAFF. Written as DNA, the CDR3 is TGCGCCAGCAGCCAAGATGACTTCGGGAACACTGAAGCTTTCTTT.

The V call is TRBV19, the J call TRBJ2-3; D tentatively reads TRBD1 or TRBD2 (6 bases each). CDR1 and CDR2 from the germline V gene are LNHDA and SQIVND (reference sequence). V was trimmed by 5 bases and J by 12 bases, leaving 18 bases between them. This CDR3 contains 13 residues. The CDR3 region is CASSARYREVQYF. DNA for the CDR3: TGTGCCAGTAGTGCCCGCTACAGGGAGGTACAGTATTTT.